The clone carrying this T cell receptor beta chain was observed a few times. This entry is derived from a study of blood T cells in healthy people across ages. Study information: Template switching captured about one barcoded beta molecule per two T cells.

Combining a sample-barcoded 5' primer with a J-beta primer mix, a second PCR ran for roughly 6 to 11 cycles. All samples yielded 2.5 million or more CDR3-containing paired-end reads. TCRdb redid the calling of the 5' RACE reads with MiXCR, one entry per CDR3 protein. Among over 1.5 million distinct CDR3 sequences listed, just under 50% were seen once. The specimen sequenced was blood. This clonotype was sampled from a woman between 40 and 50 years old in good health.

DNA of the CDR3: TGTGCCAGCAGCCAAGCGATCCGGGGACTCTCCTACAATGAGCAGTTCTTC. Protein sequence: CASSQAIRGLSYNEQFF. The V call is TRBV14, the J call TRBJ2-1; the D gene is possibly TRBD2 (6 bases). This CDR3 has 17 residues. Germline CDR1 is SGHDN and CDR2 is FVKESK. Trimming shortened V by 1 base and J by 0 bases, and 13 bases separated the two germline ends. Looking up the rest from reference TRBV14 and TRBJ2-1 gives the full variable domain: EAGVTQFPSHSVIEKGQTVTLRCDPISGHDNLYWYRRVMGKEIKFLLHFVKESKQDESGMPNNRFLAERTGGTYSTLKVQPAELEDSGVYFCASSQAIRGLSYNEQFFGPGTRLTVL.